The rows below give T cell receptor beta chains drawn from one sample of a study of control samples from healthy donors and cancer patients. Produced via immunoSEQ multiplex PCR; TCRdb's table is partial and in-frame only. The data contain about 150,000 clones, about 90% of them singletons. Sequenced input: blood. Receptors originate from a woman aged 40 to 50 in good health. The CDR3 runs from the conserved cysteine through the conserved F or W. The D gene is left open where the match is weak. Rows may omit the clone size; those that give it use once, few, many or a size class.

clone_size	d_call	v_call	j_call	cdr3_aa	cdr3_nt
.	.	TRBV7-2	TRBJ2-5	CASSWGAGDQETQYF	TGTGCCAGCAGCTGGGGGGCGGGGGACCAAGAGACCCAGTACTTC
.	.	TRBV19	TRBJ1-6	CASSPWGINSPLHF	TGTGCCAGTAGCCCATGGGGGATAAATTCACCCCTCCACTTT
.	.	TRBV2	TRBJ1-1	CASREGGTEAFF	TGTGCCAGCAGGGAGGGGGGCACTGAAGCTTTCTTT
.	.	TRBV5-1	TRBJ1-4	CASQLGRSRANEKLFF	TGCGCCAGCCAACTCGGGCGCTCGAGGGCTAATGAAAAACTGTTTTTT
.	.	TRBV15	TRBJ2-7	CATSRGSYEQYF	TGTGCCACCAGCAGGGGAAGCTACGAGCAGTACTTC
.	TRBD2	TRBV5-1	TRBJ2-2	CASSLAGGPGELFF	TGCGCCAGCAGCTTGGCGGGGGGGCCCGGGGAGCTGTTTTTT
.	.	TRBV27	TRBJ2-7	CASSFRTAADEQYF	TGTGCCAGCAGTTTCCGGACCGCGGCCGACGAGCAGTACTTC
.	TRBD1	TRBV14	TRBJ1-1	CASSQGTGGAFF	TGTGCCAGCAGCCAAGGGACAGGCGGAGCTTTCTTT
.	TRBD2	TRBV5-4	TRBJ2-1	CASSSMGAGGHGEQFF	TGTGCCAGCAGCTCTATGGGGGCGGGGGGCCACGGCGAGCAGTTCTTC
.	.	TRBV4-2	TRBJ2-1	CASSQGLGGLEQFF	TGTGCCAGCAGCCAAGGGTTGGGGGGACTTGAGCAGTTCTTC
.	TRBD1	TRBV9	TRBJ1-2	CASSPGQGVPNYGYTF	TGTGCCAGCAGCCCGGGACAGGGGGTCCCCAACTATGGCTACACCTTC
.	.	TRBV7-9	TRBJ2-7	CASSLSLAYEQYF	TGTGCCAGCAGCTTAAGTCTGGCCTACGAGCAGTACTTC
.	.	TRBV11-2	TRBJ1-2	CASIQGFVNYGYTF	TGTGCCAGCATCCAGGGTTTTGTTAACTATGGCTACACCTTC
.	TRBD1	TRBV5-1	TRBJ1-2	CASSRDSPHYGYTF	TGCGCCAGCAGCCGGGACAGCCCTCACTATGGCTACACCTTC
.	.	TRBV6-6	TRBJ1-1	CASSYPEGGNTEAFF	TGTGCCAGCAGTTACCCCGAGGGGGGGAACACTGAAGCTTTCTTT
.	.	TRBV11-2	TRBJ1-5	CASSEGSDSNQPQHF	TGTGCCAGCAGCGAGGGCAGCGATAGCAATCAGCCCCAGCATTTT
once	.	TRBV5-1	TRBJ1-1	CASYAGSLNTEAFF	TGCGCCAGCTATGCAGGGTCTTTGAACACTGAAGCTTTCTTT
.	TRBD2	TRBV4-1	TRBJ2-7	CASSPRSGLAGSYEQYF	TGCGCCAGCAGCCCTCGTTCCGGGCTAGCGGGGTCCTACGAGCAGTACTTC
.	TRBD1	TRBV2	TRBJ1-1	CASSNKQGADTEAFF	TGTGCCAGCAGTAATAAACAGGGGGCAGACACTGAAGCTTTCTTT
.	TRBD2	TRBV6-5	TRBJ2-2	CASSSGLADTGELFF	TGTGCCAGCAGTTCAGGACTAGCGGACACCGGGGAGCTGTTTTTT
once	TRBD2	TRBV24-1	TRBJ2-3	CATSDPGTSGSTDTQYF	TGTGCCACCAGTGACCCCGGGACTAGCGGGAGCACAGATACGCAGTATTTT
.	.	TRBV7-2	TRBJ1-3	CASRRGSQGGNTIYF	TGTGCCAGCAGGCGGGGTTCCCAGGGAGGAAACACCATATATTTT